These T cell receptor beta chains were read from a single sample in a study of T cells after yellow fever vaccination. TCRdb fed the 5' RACE reads into MiXCR, producing one record per CDR3 protein. The data contain some 600,000 distinct CDR3 sequences, around 17% of them singletons. Sequencing used PBMCs, obtained 5 to 6 days after the first yellow fever vaccination. Every receptor here comes from a man aged 18-30 years who received the YFV17D yellow fever vaccine. Both conserved end residues are part of each CDR3. D genes are given only for firm matches. The size entry is marked missing in some rows and otherwise reads once, few, many or a size class.

V: TRBV13; D: .; size: .; J: TRBJ1-2; DNA: TGTGCCAGCAGCTTAGGGGGAGGGGACCCACGCTATGGCTACACCTTC; CDR3: CASSLGGGDPRYGYTF
V: TRBV12-3/TRBV12-4; D: .; size: .; J: TRBJ2-2; DNA: TGTGCCAGCAGGCCCGGCGGCAGGGCCACGACCGGGGAGCTGTTTTTT; CDR3: CASRPGGRATTGELFF
V: TRBV3-1; D: TRBD1; size: .; J: TRBJ2-2; DNA: TGTGCCAGCAGCCCAAACAGGGGAGCGAACGGGGAGCTGTTTTTT; CDR3: CASSPNRGANGELFF
V: TRBV18; D: .; size: .; J: TRBJ2-1; DNA: TGTGCCAGCTCACCGTACTTAGACCATGAGCAGTTCTTC; CDR3: CASSPYLDHEQFF
V: TRBV20-1; D: .; size: few; J: TRBJ1-2; DNA: TGCAGTGCTAACCCCTCAGGGAGTCTCCTCTATGGCTACACCTTC; CDR3: CSANPSGSLLYGYTF
V: TRBV5-5; D: .; size: few; J: TRBJ1-4; DNA: TGTGCCAGCAGCTTGTTGGTCCCAGGGCTAAATGAAAAACTGTTTTTT; CDR3: CASSLLVPGLNEKLFF
V: TRBV9; D: .; size: few; J: TRBJ1-6; DNA: TGTGCCAGCAGTCGAGGGTGGGGGCGGACGGCCAGTATAGGATCACCCCTCCACTTT; CDR3: CASSRGWGRTASIGSPLHF
V: TRBV24-1; D: .; size: few; J: TRBJ2-1; DNA: TGTGCCACCAGTGAATCCGGGGCAGTGGATGAGCAGTTCTTC; CDR3: CATSESGAVDEQFF
V: TRBV9; D: TRBD1; size: once; J: TRBJ1-6; DNA: TGTGCCAGCAGCGTAGCCCGGACAGGGCCGTCACCCCTCCACTTT; CDR3: CASSVARTGPSPLHF
V: TRBV6-1; D: TRBD1; size: .; J: TRBJ1-2; DNA: TGTGCCAGCAGTGAATCGGGACAGGGAATTAGGCGCACCTTC; CDR3: CASSESGQGIRRTF
V: TRBV12-3/TRBV12-4; D: TRBD2; size: few; J: TRBJ2-1; DNA: TGTGCCAGCAGTCGACTAGCGGGGGCCCTCTCCAATGAGCAGTTCTTC; CDR3: CASSRLAGALSNEQFF
V: TRBV20-1; D: .; size: .; J: TRBJ2-1; DNA: TGCAGTGCTCCACTTGTTAAGAGGTCCTACAATGAGCAGTTCTTC; CDR3: CSAPLVKRSYNEQFF
V: TRBV7-2; D: .; size: few; J: TRBJ2-2; DNA: TGTGCCAGCAGCTTAGCGTTTCGGGCGAACACCGGGGAGCTGTTTTTT; CDR3: CASSLAFRANTGELFF
V: TRBV27; D: TRBD2; size: .; J: TRBJ2-3; DNA: TGTGCCAGCAGTCTACTCATGCGGGGGGGAGCTACCACAGATACGCAGTATTTT; CDR3: CASSLLMRGGATTDTQYF
V: TRBV5-1; D: .; size: .; J: TRBJ2-5; DNA: TGCGCCAGCAGCTTTCAGGGGAGCCCGAAGGAGACCCAGTACTTC; CDR3: CASSFQGSPKETQYF
V: TRBV6-5; D: .; size: many; J: TRBJ2-5; DNA: TGTGCCAGCAGTTACGGGCAGGGGTTTGAGTACTTC; CDR3: CASSYGQGFEYF
V: TRBV5-1; D: .; size: .; J: TRBJ2-7; DNA: TGCGCCAGCAGAGACCGGGACCGGCCCTACGAGCAGTACTTC; CDR3: CASRDRDRPYEQYF
V: TRBV20-1; D: .; size: .; J: TRBJ1-1; DNA: TGCAGTGCTATCTCCGGGTTGAACACTGAAGCTTTCTTT; CDR3: CSAISGLNTEAFF
V: TRBV7-9; D: TRBD1; size: .; J: TRBJ2-3; DNA: TGTGCCAGCAGCTTAGAGACAGGGGTTGTAAGTAAGCAGTATTTT; CDR3: CASSLETGVVSKQYF
V: TRBV20-1; D: .; size: .; J: TRBJ2-5; DNA: TGCAGTGGGGGACTGCAAGAGACCCAGTACTTC; CDR3: CSGGLQETQYF
V: TRBV9; D: TRBD1; size: .; J: TRBJ1-5; DNA: TGTGCCAGCAGCGTGGCTTTACAGGGGTGCAATCAGCCCCAGCATTTT; CDR3: CASSVALQGCNQPQHF
V: TRBV5-1; D: .; size: many; J: TRBJ2-5; DNA: TGCGCCAGCAGCTTGGGTGGCGCGAGGGAGACCCAGTACTTC; CDR3: CASSLGGARETQYF
V: TRBV7-9; D: TRBD2; size: few; J: TRBJ2-1; DNA: TGTGCCAGCAGCCAGAGACTAGCGGGGCCCTACAATGAGCAGTTCTTC; CDR3: CASSQRLAGPYNEQFF
V: TRBV5-1; D: TRBD1; size: few; J: TRBJ2-3; DNA: TGCGCCAGCGGGGCACGGGGACAGGGAGGAGATACGCAGTATTTT; CDR3: CASGARGQGGDTQYF
V: TRBV29-1; D: .; size: .; J: TRBJ1-1; DNA: TGCAGCGTTGGGTTAGAGAGGGCTTTCTTT; CDR3: CSVGLERAFF
V: TRBV7-7; D: .; size: .; J: TRBJ2-3; DNA: TGTGCTAGCAGACCGACAGGCACAGATACGCAGTATTTT; CDR3: CASRPTGTDTQYF
V: TRBV5-1; D: .; size: few; J: TRBJ2-7; DNA: TGCGCCAGCAGCGAGGCAGGCGGCTCCTACGAGCAGTACTTC; CDR3: CASSEAGGSYEQYF